Sequencing of this TCR beta chain was carried out in a study of cytotoxic CD8 clonotypes in ibrutinib-treated CLL. The germline V gene encodes CDR1 SSHAT and CDR2 FNYEAQ (reference sequence). Trimming removed 7 bases from V and 4 bases from J, with 13 bases in between. The CDR3 is 14 residues long. Assay used: immunoSEQ multiplex PCR; TCRdb lists only in-frame clones, some missing. Counted here are roughly 50,000 clones, about three fifths occurring once; the ten biggest clones make up about 29%. V gene TRBV7-7 combines with J gene TRBJ2-2; weak D call: TRBD2 (7 bases). The sequencing used PBMCs, collected after 24 months of ibrutinib treatment. This receptor was identified in a human donor with chronic lymphocytic leukemia. The CDR3 DNA reads as TGTGCCAGCACCCGAGGGGGGGCCACCGGGGAGCTGTTTTTT. Translated, it gives CASTRGGATGELFF.